The clone carrying this T cell receptor beta chain was observed at least ten times. Antigen unknown. This record belongs to a study of metastatic and nonmetastatic thyroid tumors. As handled by the study authors: A papillary thyroid cancer distant-metastasis classifier was built from CDR3 differences across clinicopathological groups. TCRdb used MiXCR to call clones anew from the PCR reads. The V and J calls follow TCRdb's processing rather than the paper's. The sample includes around 20,000 clones, approximately 19% of them seen just once. Ahead of thyroid surgery, no patient had received treatment of any kind. This CDR3 is 14 amino acids long. From germline, CDR1 is MDHEN and CDR2 SYDVKM. Trimming took off 6 bases at V and 3 bases at J, with 15 bases between the two ends. Study-level findings and limits: When malignant thyroid tumors were compared with benign nodules, TCR beta diversity was reportedly significantly higher in the malignant tumors. This held in both blood and tumor samples.

The chain recombines TRBV28 with TRBJ2-7; D possibly uses TRBD1 or TRBD2 (5 bases each). This clonotype was obtained from a female donor with papillary thyroid cancer or a benign thyroid nodule (not recorded which). Some clones in this sample may be carry-over from other donors' samples. The sample taken for sequencing was blood. Here the CDR3 reads CASRQTGTNYEQYF. CDR3 nucleotides: TGTGCCAGCAGACAAACCGGGACCAACTACGAGCAGTACTTC.